This TCR beta chain was recovered during a study of cytomegalovirus exposure and HLA in healthy donors. Notes on the study in general: Reportedly, TCR beta sequences accurately predicted HLA-A and HLA-B alleles in most subjects. Later on, a genetic analysis was performed. It linked a missense variant in DCLRE1C with V- and J-gene trimming of TCR beta. Productive rates of about 90% or about 30% were seen for most TCR beta V segments in an earlier analysis.

Notes on this clone: Its specificity is unknown.

The PCR used 60 Vbeta and 13 Jbeta primers. Produced via immunoSEQ multiplex PCR; TCRdb's table is partial and in-frame only. The table records 100,000 to 130,000 clones, approximately 81% of them present only once. Germline-derived CDR1 and CDR2 are MDHEN and SYDVKM. The CDR3 is 13 residues long. V dropped 8 bases and J dropped 4; count of bases not matched to a gene: 7. The sample taken for sequencing was PBMCs. The chain uses TRBV28 and TRBJ1-2, with 7 bases matching TRBD1. The sequence was obtained from a man in his thirties or forties in good health and CMV-seronegative. The CDR3 sequence is CASSNDRVYGYTF. CDR3 in DNA: TGTGCCAGCTCAAACGACAGGGTCTATGGCTACACCTTC.